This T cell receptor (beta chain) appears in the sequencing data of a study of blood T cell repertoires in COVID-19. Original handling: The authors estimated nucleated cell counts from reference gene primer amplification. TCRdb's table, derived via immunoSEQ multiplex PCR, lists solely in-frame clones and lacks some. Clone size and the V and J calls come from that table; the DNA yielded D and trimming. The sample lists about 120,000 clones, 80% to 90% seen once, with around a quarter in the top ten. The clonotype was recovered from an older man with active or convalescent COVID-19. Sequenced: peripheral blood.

CDR3 bases: TGTGCCAGCAGTCCATCGACAGGGAGCCCCAATGGCTACACCTTC. Translating gives CASSPSTGSPNGYTF. The V gene is TRBV27, the J gene TRBJ1-2, with 7 positions matching TRBD1. Germline loops: CDR1 MNHEY, CDR2 SMNVEV (reference sequence). Unmatched junction bases numbered 12, after V lost 5 bases and J lost 6 bases. There are 15 residues in the CDR3.